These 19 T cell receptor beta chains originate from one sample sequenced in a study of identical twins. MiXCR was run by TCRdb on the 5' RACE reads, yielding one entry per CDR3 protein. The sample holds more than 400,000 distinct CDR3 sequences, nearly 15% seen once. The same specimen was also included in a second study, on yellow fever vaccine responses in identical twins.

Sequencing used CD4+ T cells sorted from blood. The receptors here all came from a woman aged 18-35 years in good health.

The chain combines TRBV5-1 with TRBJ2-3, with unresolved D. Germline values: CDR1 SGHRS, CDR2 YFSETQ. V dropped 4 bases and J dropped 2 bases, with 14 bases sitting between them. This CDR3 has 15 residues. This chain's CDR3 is CASSPRRQTTDTQYF. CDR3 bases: TGCGCCAGCAGCCCGCGGCGGCAGACCACAGATACGCAGTATTTT.

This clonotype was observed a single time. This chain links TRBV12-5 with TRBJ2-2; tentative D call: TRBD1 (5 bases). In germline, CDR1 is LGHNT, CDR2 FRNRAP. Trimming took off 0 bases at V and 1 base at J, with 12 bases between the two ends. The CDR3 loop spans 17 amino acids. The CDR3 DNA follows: TGTGCTAGTGGTTTGGTACGTGGCAGGGTGAACACCGGGGAGCTGTTTTTT. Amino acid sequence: CASGLVRGRVNTGELFF. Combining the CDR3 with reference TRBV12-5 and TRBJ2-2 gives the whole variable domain DARVTQTPRHKVTEMGQEVTMRCQPILGHNTVFWYRQTMMQGLELLAYFRNRAPLDDSGMPKDRFSAEMPDATLATLKIQPSEPRDSAVYFCASGLVRGRVNTGELFFGEGSRLTVL.

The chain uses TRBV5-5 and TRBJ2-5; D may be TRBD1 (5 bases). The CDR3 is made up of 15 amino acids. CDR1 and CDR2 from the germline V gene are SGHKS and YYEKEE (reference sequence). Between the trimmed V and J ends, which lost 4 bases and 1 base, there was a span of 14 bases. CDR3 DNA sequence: TGTGCCAGCAGCGGCCGAAGACAGAGCCAAGAGACCCAGTACTTC. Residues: CASSGRRQSQETQYF.

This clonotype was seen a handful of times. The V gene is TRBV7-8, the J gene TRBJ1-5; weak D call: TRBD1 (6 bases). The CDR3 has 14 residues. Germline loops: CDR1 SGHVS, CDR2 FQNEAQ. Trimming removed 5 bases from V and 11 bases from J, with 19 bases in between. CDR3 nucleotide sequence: TGTGCCAGCAGCCGGACAGCTCAAGGGGGGTCCCAGCATTTT. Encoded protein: CASSRTAQGGSQHF.

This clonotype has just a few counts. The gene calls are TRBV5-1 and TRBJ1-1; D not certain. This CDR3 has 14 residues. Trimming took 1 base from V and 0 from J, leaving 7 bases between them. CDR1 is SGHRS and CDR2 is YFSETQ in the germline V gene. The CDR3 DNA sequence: TGCGCCAGCAGCTTGCGGCAGATGAACACTGAAGCTTTCTTT. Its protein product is CASSLRQMNTEAFF.

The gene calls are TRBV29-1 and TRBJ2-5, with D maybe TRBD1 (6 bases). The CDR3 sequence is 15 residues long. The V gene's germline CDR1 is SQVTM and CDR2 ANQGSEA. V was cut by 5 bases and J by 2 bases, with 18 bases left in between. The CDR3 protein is CSVQPALTGQETQYF. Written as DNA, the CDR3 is TGCAGCGTTCAACCCGCCTTGACAGGACAAGAGACCCAGTACTTC.

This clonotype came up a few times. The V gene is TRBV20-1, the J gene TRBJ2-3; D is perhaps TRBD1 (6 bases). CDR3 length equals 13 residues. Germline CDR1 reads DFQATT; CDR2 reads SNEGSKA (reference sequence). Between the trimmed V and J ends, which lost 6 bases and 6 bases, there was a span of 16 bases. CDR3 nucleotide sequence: TGCAGTGCCCGAGCCTTGGGGGCCGATACGCAGTATTTT. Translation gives CSARALGADTQYF.

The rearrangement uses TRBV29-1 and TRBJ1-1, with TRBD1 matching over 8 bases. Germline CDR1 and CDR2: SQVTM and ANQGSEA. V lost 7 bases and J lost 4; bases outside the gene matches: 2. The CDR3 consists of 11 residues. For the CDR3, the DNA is TGCAGCGGGACAGGGAGCACTGAAGCTTTCTTT. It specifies CSGTGSTEAFF.

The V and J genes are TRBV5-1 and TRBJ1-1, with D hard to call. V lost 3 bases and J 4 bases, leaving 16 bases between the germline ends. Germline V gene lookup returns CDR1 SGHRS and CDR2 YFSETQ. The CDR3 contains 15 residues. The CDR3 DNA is TGCGCCAGCAGCTCGACGAATAAACATCGCACTGAAGCTTTCTTT. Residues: CASSSTNKHRTEAFF.

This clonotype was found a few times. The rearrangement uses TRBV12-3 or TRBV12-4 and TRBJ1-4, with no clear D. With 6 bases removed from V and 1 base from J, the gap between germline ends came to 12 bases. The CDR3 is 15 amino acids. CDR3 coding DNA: TGTGCCAGCAGCCTGGCTTCCTTAACTAATGAAAAACTGTTTTTT. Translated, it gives CASSLASLTNEKLFF.

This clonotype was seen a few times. In nucleotides, the CDR3 is TGTGCCAGCAGTTTTCCCCCAGGGACGACTAGCAATCAGCCCCAGCATTTT. Translation gives CASSFPPGTTSNQPQHF. This rearrangement joins TRBV12-3 or TRBV12-4 to TRBJ1-5; tentative D call: TRBD1 (5 bases). Trimming left V 3 bases short and J 0 bases short, with 15 bases between. The CDR3 consists of 17 residues.

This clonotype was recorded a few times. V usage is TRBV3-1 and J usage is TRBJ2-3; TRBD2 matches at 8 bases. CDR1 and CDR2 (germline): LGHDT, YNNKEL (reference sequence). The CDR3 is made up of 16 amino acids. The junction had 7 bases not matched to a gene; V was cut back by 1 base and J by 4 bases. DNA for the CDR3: TGTGCCAGCAGCCAAGGCAATAGCGGGGAGGCAGATACGCAGTATTTT. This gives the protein CASSQGNSGEADTQYF.

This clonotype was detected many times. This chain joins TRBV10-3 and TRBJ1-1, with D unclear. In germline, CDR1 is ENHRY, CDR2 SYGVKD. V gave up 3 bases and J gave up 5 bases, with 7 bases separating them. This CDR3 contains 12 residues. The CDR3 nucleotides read TGTGCCATCAGTGAAGTTGGGACTGAAGCTTTCTTT. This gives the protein CAISEVGTEAFF.

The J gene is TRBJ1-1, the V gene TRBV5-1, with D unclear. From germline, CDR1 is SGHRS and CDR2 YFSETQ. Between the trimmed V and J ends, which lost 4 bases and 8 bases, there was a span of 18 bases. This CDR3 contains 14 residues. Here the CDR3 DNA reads TGCGCCAGCAGCGGGCGCAGAACCCGTGACGAAGCTTTCTTT. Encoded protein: CASSGRRTRDEAFF.

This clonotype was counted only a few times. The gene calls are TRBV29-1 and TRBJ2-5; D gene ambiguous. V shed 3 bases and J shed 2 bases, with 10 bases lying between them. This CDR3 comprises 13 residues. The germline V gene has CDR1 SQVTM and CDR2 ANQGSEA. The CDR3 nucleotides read TGCAGCGTTGAGGGTACAGCTCAAGAGACCCAGTACTTC. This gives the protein CSVEGTAQETQYF.

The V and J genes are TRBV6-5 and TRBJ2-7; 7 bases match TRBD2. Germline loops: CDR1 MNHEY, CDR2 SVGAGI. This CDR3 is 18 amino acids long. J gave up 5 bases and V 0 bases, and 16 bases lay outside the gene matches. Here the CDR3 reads CASSYSSSSGPLLHEQYF. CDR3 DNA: TGTGCCAGCAGTTACTCTAGCTCTAGCGGTCCTCTGCTGCACGAGCAGTACTTC.

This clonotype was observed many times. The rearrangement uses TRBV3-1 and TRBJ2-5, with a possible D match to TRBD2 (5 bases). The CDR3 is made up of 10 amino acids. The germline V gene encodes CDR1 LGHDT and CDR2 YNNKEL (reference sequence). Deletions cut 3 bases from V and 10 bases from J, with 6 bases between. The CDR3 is CASSQGSQYF. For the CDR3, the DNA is TGTGCCAGCAGCCAGGGGAGCCAGTACTTC.

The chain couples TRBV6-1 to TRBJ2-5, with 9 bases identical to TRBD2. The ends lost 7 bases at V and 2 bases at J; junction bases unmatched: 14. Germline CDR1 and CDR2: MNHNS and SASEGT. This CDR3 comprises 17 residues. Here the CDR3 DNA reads TGTGCCAGCAAAAATAGCGGGAGCGGCCTCCTTCAAGAGACCCAGTACTTC. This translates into CASKNSGSGLLQETQYF.

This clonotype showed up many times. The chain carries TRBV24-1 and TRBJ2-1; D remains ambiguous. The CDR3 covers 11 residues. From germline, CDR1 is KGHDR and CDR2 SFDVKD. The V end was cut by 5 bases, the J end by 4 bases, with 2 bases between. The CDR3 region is CATSGYNEQFF. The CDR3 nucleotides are TGTGCCACCAGTGGGTACAATGAGCAGTTCTTC.